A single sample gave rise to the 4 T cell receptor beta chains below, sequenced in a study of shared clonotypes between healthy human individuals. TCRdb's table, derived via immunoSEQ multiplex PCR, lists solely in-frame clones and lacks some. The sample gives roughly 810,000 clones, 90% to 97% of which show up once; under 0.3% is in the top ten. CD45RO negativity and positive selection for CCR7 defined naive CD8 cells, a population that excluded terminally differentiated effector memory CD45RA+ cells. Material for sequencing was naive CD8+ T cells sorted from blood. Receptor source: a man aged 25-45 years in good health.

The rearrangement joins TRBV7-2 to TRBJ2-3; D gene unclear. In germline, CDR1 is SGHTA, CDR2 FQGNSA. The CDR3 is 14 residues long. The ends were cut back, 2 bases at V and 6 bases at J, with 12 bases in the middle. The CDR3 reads CASSLKTSGDTQYF. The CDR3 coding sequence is TGTGCCAGCAGCTTAAAAACCTCCGGGGATACGCAGTATTTT.

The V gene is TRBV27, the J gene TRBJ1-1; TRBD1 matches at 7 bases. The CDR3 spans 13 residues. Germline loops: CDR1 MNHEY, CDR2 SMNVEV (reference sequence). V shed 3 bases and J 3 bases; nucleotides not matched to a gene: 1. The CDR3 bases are TGTGCCAGCAGTTTCACAGGGGACACTGAAGCTTTCTTT. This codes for CASSFTGDTEAFF.

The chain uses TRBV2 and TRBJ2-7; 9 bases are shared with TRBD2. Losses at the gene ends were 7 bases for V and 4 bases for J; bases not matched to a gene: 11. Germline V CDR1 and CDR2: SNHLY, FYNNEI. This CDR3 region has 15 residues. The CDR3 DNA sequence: TGTGCCAGCACCCCGGTAGCGGGAGAGTTATACGAGCAGTACTTC. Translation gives CASTPVAGELYEQYF.

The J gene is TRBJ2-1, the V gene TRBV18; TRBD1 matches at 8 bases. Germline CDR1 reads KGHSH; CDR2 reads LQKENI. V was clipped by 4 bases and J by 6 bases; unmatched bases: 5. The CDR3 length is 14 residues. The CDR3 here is CASSLAGTGNEQFF. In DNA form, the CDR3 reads TGTGCCAGCTCACTCGCAGGGACAGGCAATGAGCAGTTCTTC.